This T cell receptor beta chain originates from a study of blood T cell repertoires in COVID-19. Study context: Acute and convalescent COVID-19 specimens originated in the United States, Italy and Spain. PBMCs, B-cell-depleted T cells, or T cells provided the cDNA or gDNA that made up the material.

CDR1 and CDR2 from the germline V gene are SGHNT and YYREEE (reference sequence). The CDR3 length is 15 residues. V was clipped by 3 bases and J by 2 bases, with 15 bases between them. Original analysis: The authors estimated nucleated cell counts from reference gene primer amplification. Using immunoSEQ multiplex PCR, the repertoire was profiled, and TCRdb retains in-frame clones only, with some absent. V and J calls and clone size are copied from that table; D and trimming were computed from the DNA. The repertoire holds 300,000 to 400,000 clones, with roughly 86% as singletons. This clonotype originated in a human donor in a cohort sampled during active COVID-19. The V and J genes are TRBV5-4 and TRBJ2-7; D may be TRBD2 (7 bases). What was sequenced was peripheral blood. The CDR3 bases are TGTGCCAGCAGCTGGGGAGGGGGAGGGGCCTACGAGCAGTACTTC. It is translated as CASSWGGGGAYEQYF.